This T cell receptor (beta chain) was sequenced in a study of tumor-infiltrating lymphocytes in primary liver carcinoma. Across the whole study: Resecting the tumor surgically was how the patients' primary liver carcinoma was treated. General study findings and limits: The 250 largest clones made up significantly more of tumor than blood repertoires (p = 0.039).

V was clipped by 7 bases and J by 0 bases, with 7 bases between them. CDR1 MDHEN and CDR2 SYDVKM come from the germline V gene. This CDR3 has 14 residues. From 500 ng of total RNA, TCR beta-specific cDNA was reverse-transcribed using a constant-region primer. For TCR beta, libraries were produced by three nested multiplex PCR rounds using slightly modified ARM-PCR. The first two PCR rounds used TRBV1-TRBV30 forward primers with a C-beta reverse primer, 10 to 11 cycles each. TCRdb re-called the multiplex PCR reads through MiXCR, storing one row per CDR3 protein. The repertoire holds some 190,000 distinct CDR3 sequences, with about 60% as singletons. Both blood RNA, taken from unsorted whole blood, and germline DNA were extracted. A remark on this clonotype: Its cognate antigen is unknown.

V usage is TRBV28 and J usage is TRBJ1-6; no definite D call. The source material was peripheral blood. This clonotype was obtained from a man between 40 and 49 years old with primary liver carcinoma and hepatitis B virus infection. The CDR3 region has the DNA TGTGCCAGCATCGAAAGCTCCTATAATTCACCCCTCCACTTT. This gives the protein CASIESSYNSPLHF.